One sample yielded the 9 T cell receptor beta chains listed below, sequenced in a study of blood T cell repertoires in COVID-19. Method: immunoSEQ multiplex PCR; TCRdb's copy keeps in-frame clones and lacks some. The repertoire holds 190,000 or so clones, with about four fifths as singletons. Source material: peripheral blood. The origin of the receptors is a man aged 45-65 years with active or convalescent COVID-19.

The chain has TRBV28 and TRBJ1-2, with TRBD1 matching 11 bases. The V gene's germline CDR1 is MDHEN and CDR2 SYDVKM. The CDR3 runs to 15 residues. Trimming cost V 5 bases and J 6 bases; bases outside gene matches: 8. CDR3 residues: CASSPYGQGANGYTF. The CDR3 DNA reads TGTGCCAGCAGTCCGTATGGACAGGGGGCGAATGGCTACACCTTC.

This clone occurred many times. The chain is built from TRBV19 and TRBJ1-5; TRBD1 matches 7 bases. CDR3 length equals 16 residues. Trimming removed 7 bases from V and 0 bases from J; junction bases left unmatched: 9. The V gene's germline CDR1 is LNHDA and CDR2 SQIVND (reference sequence). CDR3 nucleotide sequence: TGTGCCAGTATAACAGGGGCAGCTTATAGCAATCAGCCCCAGCATTTT. This translates into CASITGAAYSNQPQHF.

V and J are TRBV12-5 and TRBJ2-2; 8 positions agree with TRBD1. CDR1 is LGHNT, CDR2 FRNRAP, per germline. V lost 4 bases, J lost 1 base, and 2 bases stayed unmatched. The CDR3 runs 15 residues. CDR3 nucleotide sequence: TGTGCTAGTGGTTGGGGGACAGGGAACACCGGGGAGCTGTTTTTT. Its translation: CASGWGTGNTGELFF.

As for this clone: A junction end diverges from the germline sequence, so it may reflect a read error. The chain uses TRBV7-7 and TRBJ2-5, with TRBD1 matching over 9 bases. This CDR3 is built from 14 residues. The V gene's germline CDR1 is SSHAT and CDR2 FNYEAQ (reference sequence). DNA for the CDR3: TGTGCTAGCAGCTCGGACAGGGGACAAGAGACCCAGTACTTC. As protein: CASSSDRGQETQYF.

The CDR3 loop reads CASSQDLLTYEQYF. The CDR3 region has the DNA TGTGCCAGCAGCCAAGATCTCCTTACCTACGAGCAGTACTTC. The genes are TRBV3-1 (or the pseudogene TRBV3-2) and TRBJ2-7; D is unresolved. The germline V gene encodes CDR1 LGHDT and CDR2 YNNKEL (reference sequence). Trimming shortened V by 0 bases and J by 2 bases, and 8 bases separated the two germline ends. CDR3 length: 14 amino acids.

The chain joins TRBV5-5 to TRBJ1-1; 7 bases map to TRBD1. The CDR3 is 14 amino acids. With 6 bases clipped from V and 1 base from J, the junction kept 6 bases outside the gene matches. Germline lookup yields CDR1 SGHKS and CDR2 YYEKEE (reference sequence). CDR3: CASMGDRKNTEAFF. The CDR3 DNA follows: TGTGCCAGCATGGGGGACAGAAAGAACACTGAAGCTTTCTTT.

This clone was picked up a small number of times. The chain recombines TRBV9 with TRBJ2-7, with D perhaps matching TRBD1 (6 bases). Trimming removed 3 bases at V and 0 bases at J, with 10 bases between. Germline V lookup: CDR1 SGDLS, CDR2 YYNGEE. There are 14 residues in the CDR3. The CDR3 DNA reads as TGTGCCAGCAGCGGACAGGTCGGCTCCTACGAGCAGTACTTC. This sequence encodes CASSGQVGSYEQYF.

The CDR3 loop reads CASGGTGSNQPQHF. CDR3 bases: TGTGCCAGTGGTGGGACAGGAAGCAATCAGCCCCAGCATTTT. The chain joins TRBV19 to TRBJ1-5; TRBD1 matches 8 bases. Germline V gene lookup returns CDR1 LNHDA and CDR2 SQIVND (reference sequence). The CDR3 runs 14 residues. Germline trimming cut 8 bases from V and 1 base from J; bases unmatched to any gene: 4.

CDR3 nucleotides: TGTGCCAGCAGCCAGGTTCAGGCAGCTAAGCAAGAGACCCAGTACTTC. Amino acid sequence: CASSQVQAAKQETQYF. The chain joins TRBV3-1 (or the pseudogene TRBV3-2) to TRBJ2-5; D is unclear. Per the germline V gene, CDR1 is LGHDT and CDR2 is YNNKEL (reference sequence). Trimming removed 3 bases at V and 2 bases at J, with 16 bases between. CDR3 length equals 16 residues.